This TCR beta chain was found in a study of cytomegalovirus exposure and HLA in healthy donors. The PCR employed 60 Vbeta primers together with 13 Jbeta primers. Profiling relied on immunoSEQ multiplex PCR, and the TCRdb table lists in-frame clones only, not all of them. The table includes about 59,000 clones, about 80% detected once. Comment on this clone: Its antigen is unknown.

Broader study findings: The later analysis indicated that the majority of CMV-associated TCR beta chains appeared HLA-restricted. Highly shared variants forming one cluster were likely a sequencing artifact. Most TCR sequences showed up rarely, but some public TCRs showed up in many donors. It emerged from a later analysis that several of the most significant clusters appeared to be linked to common viral pathogens.

Germline CDR1 reads SGDLS; CDR2 reads YYNGEE. This CDR3 is 16 amino acids long. V lost 0 bases, J lost 7 bases, and 6 bases stayed unmatched. This TCR was sampled from a woman between 40 and 55 years old in good health and CMV-seronegative. The source material was PBMCs. The chain uses TRBV9 and TRBJ2-1; 11 nucleotides agree with TRBD2. CDR3 loop: CASSVGVAGGVNEQFF. The CDR3 nucleotides are TGTGCCAGCAGCGTAGGGGTAGCGGGAGGGGTAAATGAGCAGTTCTTC. The variable domain in full, completed from reference TRBV9 and TRBJ2-1, reads DSGVTQTPKHLITATGQRVTLRCSPRSGDLSVYWYQQSLDQGLQFLIQYYNGEERAKGNILERFSAQQFPDLHSELNLSSLELGDSALYFCASSVGVAGGVNEQFFGPGTRLTVL.